The 29 T cell receptor beta chains reported below all come from one sample, sequenced in a study of long-term antiretroviral therapy in people with HIV. The assay used was immunoSEQ (version v3.0), run at survey level. Here immunoSEQ multiplex PCR was the method, and the copy in TCRdb shows in-frame clones only, minus some. The profile shows 25,000 to 30,000 clones, 86% of them singletons. Sequenced material: unsorted PBMCs, taken 2.7 years after starting antiretroviral therapy. These receptors were taken from a man aged 35 to 55 with HIV.

V is TRBV30 and J is TRBJ2-3; 8 bases agree with TRBD2. Trimming at V came to 8 bases and at J to 4 bases, leaving 8 bases not matched to a gene. CDR3 length: 13 residues. CDR1 GTSNPN and CDR2 SVGIG come from the germline V gene (reference sequence). This CDR3 is CAGQSGGPDTQYF. The CDR3 region has the DNA TGTGCCGGTCAGAGCGGGGGCCCAGATACGCAGTATTTT.

V and J are TRBV10-2 and TRBJ2-3, with 7 nucleotides matching TRBD2. CDR1 and CDR2 from the germline V gene are WSHSY and SAAADI. The CDR3 extends over 15 amino acids. Germline trimming cut 4 bases from V and 0 bases from J; bases unmatched to any gene: 4. The CDR3 sequence: CASSGSGSSTDTQYF. Written as DNA, the CDR3 is TGCGCCAGCAGTGGTAGCGGGTCTAGCACAGATACGCAGTATTTT.

The chain uses TRBV7-2 and TRBJ2-3; 8 bases are a match to TRBD2. The J segment lost 4 bases and the V segment lost 3 bases, leaving 6 bases of the junction unmatched. This CDR3 is 15 amino acids long. Germline CDR1 and CDR2: SGHTA and FQGNSA. CDR3 sequence reads: CASSLEAGDADTQYF. The CDR3, as DNA: TGTGCCAGCAGCTTGGAAGCGGGAGACGCAGATACGCAGTATTTT.

The chain joins TRBV19 to TRBJ2-7, with D perhaps TRBD2 (5 bases). This CDR3 is 15 amino acids long. Deletions cut 1 base from V and 4 bases from J, with 14 bases between. Germline CDR1 reads LNHDA; CDR2 reads SQIVND (reference sequence). The CDR3 DNA is TGTGCCAGTAGTATAGTTGGCAACGGGAAGTACGAGCAGTACTTC. As protein: CASSIVGNGKYEQYF.

The chain employs TRBV14 and TRBJ2-7, with a tentative D call TRBD1 (9 bases). Trimming removed 4 bases from V and 3 bases from J, with 16 bases in between. Germline V lookup: CDR1 SGHDN, CDR2 FVKESK. CDR3 size: 15 residues. CDR3 sequence: CASSPGGDRDYEQYF. CDR3 nucleotide sequence: TGTGCCAGCAGCCCGGGGGGGGACAGGGACTACGAGCAGTACTTC. Complete variable domain (other parts from reference TRBV14 and TRBJ2-7): EAGVTQFPSHSVIEKGQTVTLRCDPISGHDNLYWYRRVMGKEIKFLLHFVKESKQDESGMPNNRFLAERTGGTYSTLKVQPAELEDSGVYFCASSPGGDRDYEQYFGPGTRLTVT.

The chain recombines TRBV9 with TRBJ2-7; D is uncertain. In germline, CDR1 is SGDLS, CDR2 YYNGEE. Trimming removed 0 bases from V and 3 bases from J, with 7 bases in between. The CDR3 loop spans 13 amino acids. The CDR3 spells CASSVADHYEQYF. DNA for the CDR3: TGTGCCAGCAGCGTAGCGGACCACTACGAGCAGTACTTC.

This chain joins TRBV5-1 and TRBJ2-7; D may match TRBD1 or TRBD2 (7 bases each). This CDR3 contains 13 residues. The ends were cut back, 4 bases at V and 4 bases at J, with 12 bases in the middle. Germline assignment: CDR1 SGHRS and CDR2 YFSETQ. The CDR3 reads CASSRQGGYEQYF. The DNA of the CDR3 is TGCGCCAGCAGCCGGCAGGGGGGGTACGAGCAGTACTTC.

V is TRBV19 and J is TRBJ1-1; 11 nucleotides align to TRBD1. Germline CDR1 and CDR2: LNHDA and SQIVND (reference sequence). V was pared by 11 bases and J by 5 bases, with 19 bases of the junction left unmatched. The CDR3 is made up of 17 amino acids. Here the CDR3 reads CAHPNKGTGGCITEAFF. The CDR3 DNA sequence: TGTGCCCACCCCAATAAGGGGACAGGGGGATGTATTACTGAAGCTTTCTTT.

V gene TRBV6-4 combines with J gene TRBJ2-2; D is possibly TRBD1 (6 bases). This CDR3 region has 18 residues. The V and J ends lost 1 base and 0 bases respectively, with 15 bases between them. The germline CDR1 and CDR2 sequences are MRHNA and SNTAGT. The CDR3 protein is CASSDLQGPLTNTGELFF. Here the CDR3 DNA reads TGTGCCAGCAGTGACTTACAGGGCCCCCTGACGAACACCGGGGAGCTGTTTTTT.

The CDR3 DNA reads TGCGCCAGCAGCCAGGCTACCTCCTCCTACGAGCAGTACTTC. Its protein is CASSQATSSYEQYF. This sequence joins TRBV4-3 and TRBJ2-7; D is unresolved. Trimming removed 3 bases from V and 0 bases from J, with 9 bases in between. Per the germline V gene, CDR1 is LGHNA and CDR2 is YSLEER. The CDR3 sequence is 14 residues long.

The sample holds a few counts of this clone. This chain joins TRBV6-4 and TRBJ2-3; a possible D gene is TRBD2 (6 bases). Germline-derived CDR1 and CDR2 are MRHNA and SNTAGT. The CDR3 is 13 amino acids. Trimming left V 5 bases short and J 5 bases short, with 11 bases between. This CDR3 reads CASSLLGGDTQYF. The CDR3 region has the DNA TGTGCCAGCAGTTTATTGGGAGGAGATACGCAGTATTTT.

The chain is built from TRBV4-1 and TRBJ2-7, with D perhaps TRBD1 (6 bases). CDR1 MGHRA and CDR2 YSYEKL come from the germline V gene. The ends were cut back, 0 bases at V and 4 bases at J, with 13 bases in the middle. The CDR3 contains 15 residues. The CDR3 loop reads CASSQDSRRGYEQYF. In nucleotides, the CDR3 is TGCGCCAGCAGCCAAGATAGTCGCAGGGGTTACGAGCAGTACTTC.

This chain uses TRBV5-5 with TRBJ1-1; D gene unclear. The V and J ends lost 0 bases and 4 bases respectively, with 10 bases between them. The CDR3 totals 14 residues. Looked up from germline, CDR1 is SGHKS and CDR2 is YYEKEE (reference sequence). The CDR3 bases are TGTGCCAGCAGCTTGGCCTTTACGTTCACTGAAGCTTTCTTT. Translating gives CASSLAFTFTEAFF.

This clone came up once. The chain couples TRBV2 to TRBJ2-7; D tentatively fits TRBD1 or TRBD2 (6 bases each). V was pared by 2 bases and J by 6 bases, with 14 bases between. This CDR3 region has 14 residues. In germline, CDR1 is SNHLY, CDR2 FYNNEI. The CDR3 region is CASSERRGEVEQYF. DNA of the CDR3: TGTGCCAGCAGTGAACGAAGGGGGGAGGTCGAGCAGTACTTC.

V gene TRBV7-9 combines with J gene TRBJ2-5; perhaps TRBD2 as D (6 bases). V shed 5 bases and J shed 1 base, with 17 bases lying between them. The CDR3 has 16 amino acids. CDR1 SEHNR and CDR2 FQNEAQ come from the germline V gene (reference sequence). In DNA form, the CDR3 reads TGTGCCAGCAGCCCCCTCGCGGGGAGTATCCAAGAGACCCAGTACTTC. Its protein is CASSPLAGSIQETQYF.

This clone has a single count. The V gene is TRBV30, the J gene TRBJ1-1; unclear D gene. The CDR3 is 12 amino acids. The V gene's germline CDR1 is GTSNPN and CDR2 SVGIG (reference sequence). Trimming removed 5 bases at V and 0 bases at J, with 7 bases between. This chain's CDR3 is CAWGRMNTEAFF. The CDR3 region has the DNA TGTGCCTGGGGAAGGATGAACACTGAAGCTTTCTTT.

On this clone itself: Different DNA sequences within this sample yield the same CDR3. The chain has TRBV29-1 and TRBJ1-2, with D maybe TRBD1 (5 bases). Trimming shortened V by 3 bases and J by 6 bases, and 5 bases separated the two germline ends. CDR3 length equals 10 residues. CDR1 and CDR2 from the germline V gene are SQVTM and ANQGSEA. The DNA of the CDR3 is TGCAGCGTTGAGGGGGATGGCTACACCTTC. Its protein is CSVEGDGYTF.

V usage is TRBV19 and J usage is TRBJ2-3; TRBD2 matches at 16 bases. From germline, CDR1 is LNHDA and CDR2 SQIVND (reference sequence). Germline trimming cut 3 bases from V and 2 bases from J; bases unmatched to any gene: 8. This CDR3 is 19 amino acids long. The CDR3 is CASSIRGTSGRGFTDTQYF. In nucleotides, the CDR3 is TGTGCCAGTAGTATCCGCGGGACTAGCGGGAGGGGTTTCACAGATACGCAGTATTTT.

The chain links TRBV6-5 to TRBJ1-3, with D possibly being TRBD1 (6 bases). Per germline, CDR1 MNHEY and CDR2 SVGAGI. The V gene lost 6 bases and the J gene lost 4 bases, with 13 bases spanning the gap. This CDR3 has 14 residues. CDR3 sequence (DNA): TGTGCCAGCAGAATTACAGGGTTAGGAAACACCATATATTTT. Translated, it gives CASRITGLGNTIYF.

This sequence joins TRBV11-2 and TRBJ1-3, with no clear D. Germline lookup yields CDR1 SGHAT and CDR2 FQNNGV. This CDR3 has 15 amino acids. V was shortened by 6 bases and J by 0 bases, with 12 bases between the two germline ends. The CDR3 here is CASSRMTVSGNTIYF. As DNA, the CDR3 is TGTGCCAGCAGTCGTATGACGGTCTCTGGAAACACCATATATTTT.

The chain has TRBV6-4 and TRBJ2-7; TRBD1 matches at 7 bases. J gave up 4 bases and V 1 base, and 10 bases lay outside the gene matches. This CDR3 is built from 16 residues. Germline CDR1 reads MRHNA; CDR2 reads SNTAGT. CDR3 in amino acids: CASSDLTGSGPYEQYF. In DNA form, the CDR3 reads TGTGCCAGCAGTGACTTGACAGGGTCGGGGCCTTACGAGCAGTACTTC.

DNA of the CDR3: TGTGCCAGCAGCTTAGGAGGGTTGAACACCGGGGAGCTGTTTTTT. Its translation is CASSLGGLNTGELFF. The rearrangement links TRBV7-9 to TRBJ2-2, with a possible D match to TRBD2 (5 bases). CDR1 is SEHNR, CDR2 FQNEAQ, per germline (reference sequence). Trimming removed 1 base from V and 1 base from J, with 7 bases in between. This CDR3 has 15 amino acids. The whole variable domain, filled in from reference TRBV7-9 and TRBJ2-2, reads DTGVSQNPRHKITKRGQNVTFRCDPISEHNRLYWYRQTLGQGPEFLTYFQNEAQLEKSRLLSDRFSAERPKGSFSTLEIQRTEQGDSAMYLCASSLGGLNTGELFFGEGSRLTVL.

V is TRBV7-8 and J is TRBJ1-5, with a possible D match to TRBD1 (5 bases). There are 16 residues in the CDR3. The V and J ends lost 10 bases and 0 bases respectively, with 19 bases between them. Germline-derived CDR1 and CDR2 are SGHVS and FQNEAQ. CDR3 sequence (DNA): TGTGCCACCCGTTTAGAGGGGCATCTTAGCAATCAGCCCCAGCATTTT. It is translated as CATRLEGHLSNQPQHF.

The sample holds one count of this clone. The V call is TRBV28, the J call TRBJ1-1; D unresolved. The V gene's germline CDR1 is MDHEN and CDR2 SYDVKM. The CDR3 is made up of 12 amino acids. The ends were cut back, 5 bases at V and 7 bases at J, with 11 bases in the middle. DNA for the CDR3: TGTGCCAGCAGTCTCGGCCGAAGTGAAGCTTTCTTT. Translated: CASSLGRSEAFF. Full variable domain (missing parts from reference TRBV28 and TRBJ1-1): DVKVTQSSRYLVKRTGEKVFLECVQDMDHENMFWYRQDPGLGLRLIYFSYDVKMKEKGDIPEGYSVSREKKERFSLILESASTNQTSMYLCASSLGRSEAFFGQGTRLTVV.

The V gene is TRBV28, the J gene TRBJ2-3; 7 positions match TRBD2. CDR1 and CDR2 from the germline V gene are MDHEN and SYDVKM. There are 18 residues in the CDR3. V shed 6 bases, J shed 2 bases, and the junction held 17 bases outside the gene matches. The CDR3 spells CASSTLLGRGVSTDTQYF. The CDR3 DNA is TGTGCCAGCAGCACCCTCCTGGGACGGGGGGTCTCCACAGATACGCAGTATTTT.

The V call is TRBV7-2, the J call TRBJ2-3, with 9 bases lining up with TRBD2. This CDR3 has 15 residues. The V gene's germline CDR1 is SGHTA and CDR2 FQGNSA. V lost 3 bases and J lost 1; bases outside the gene matches: 2. The CDR3 protein is CASSFLAGGTDTQYF. The DNA of the CDR3 is TGTGCCAGCAGCTTTTTAGCGGGGGGCACAGATACGCAGTATTTT. The full variable domain, rest sourced from reference TRBV7-2 and TRBJ2-3, is GAGVSQSPSNKVTEKGKDVELRCDPISGHTALYWYRQSLGQGLEFLIYFQGNSAPDKSGLPSDRFSAERTGGSVSTLTIQRTQQEDSAVYLCASSFLAGGTDTQYFGPGTRLTVL.

V usage is TRBV18 and J usage is TRBJ2-7, with D maybe TRBD1 (6 bases). Trimming shortened V by 0 bases and J by 3 bases, and 9 bases separated the two germline ends. Germline V gene data show CDR1 as KGHSH and CDR2 as LQKENI. The CDR3 runs to 14 residues. CDR3 amino acids: CASSPPTGNYEQYF. The CDR3 DNA reads TGTGCCAGCTCACCACCAACAGGGAACTACGAGCAGTACTTC.

The V gene is TRBV7-9, the J gene TRBJ1-2; weak D call: TRBD1 (5 bases). Germline V gene sequence: CDR1 SEHNR, CDR2 FQNEAQ (reference sequence). CDR3 size: 14 residues. The V end was cut by 1 base, the J end by 4 bases, with 10 bases between. Here the CDR3 reads CASSLGMQGYGYTF. For the CDR3, the DNA is TGTGCCAGCAGCTTAGGTATGCAGGGCTATGGCTACACCTTC. The full variable domain, completed using reference TRBV7-9 and TRBJ1-2, is DTGVSQNPRHKITKRGQNVTFRCDPISEHNRLYWYRQTLGQGPEFLTYFQNEAQLEKSRLLSDRFSAERPKGSFSTLEIQRTEQGDSAMYLCASSLGMQGYGYTFGSGTRLTVV.

In its sample, this clone was seen once. Other DNA sequences in the same sample also yield this CDR3. The chain is built from TRBV11-2 and TRBJ1-2; no clear D gene. There are 12 residues in the CDR3. The V end lost 0 bases, the J end lost 5 bases, and 4 bases lay between the germline ends. The germline V gene has CDR1 SGHAT and CDR2 FQNNGV. The CDR3 DNA follows: TGTGCCAGCAGCTTAGATGGGTATGGCTACACCTTC. As protein: CASSLDGYGYTF.